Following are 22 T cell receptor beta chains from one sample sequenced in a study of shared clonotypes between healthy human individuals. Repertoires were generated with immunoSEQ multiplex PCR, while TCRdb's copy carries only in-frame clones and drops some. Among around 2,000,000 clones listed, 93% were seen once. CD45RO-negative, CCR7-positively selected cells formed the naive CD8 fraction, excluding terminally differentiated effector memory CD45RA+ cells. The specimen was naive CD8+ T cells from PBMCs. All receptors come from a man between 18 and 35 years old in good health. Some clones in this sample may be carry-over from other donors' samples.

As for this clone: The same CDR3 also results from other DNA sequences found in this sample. CDR3 nucleotides: TGTGCCAGTAGTATTCGAACAGCGAACACCGGGGAGCTGTTTTTT. It translates to CASSIRTANTGELFF. The chain links TRBV19 to TRBJ2-2; D gene uncertain. The V and J ends lost 3 bases and 0 bases respectively, with 8 bases between them. The length of the CDR3 is 15 residues. Germline V lookup: CDR1 LNHDA, CDR2 SQIVND (reference sequence). Variable domain in full (rest from reference TRBV19 and TRBJ2-2): DGGITQSPKYLFRKEGQNVTLSCEQNLNHDAMYWYRQDPGQGLRLIYYSQIVNDFQKGDIAEGYSVSREKKESFPLTVTSAQKNPTAFYLCASSIRTANTGELFFGEGSRLTVL.

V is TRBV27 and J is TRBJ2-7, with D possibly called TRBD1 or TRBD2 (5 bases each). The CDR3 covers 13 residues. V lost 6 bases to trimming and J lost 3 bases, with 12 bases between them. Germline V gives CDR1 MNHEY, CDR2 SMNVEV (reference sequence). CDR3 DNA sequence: TGTGCCAGCAGCGGGGCAGGGCTCTACGAGCAGTACTTC. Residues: CASSGAGLYEQYF.

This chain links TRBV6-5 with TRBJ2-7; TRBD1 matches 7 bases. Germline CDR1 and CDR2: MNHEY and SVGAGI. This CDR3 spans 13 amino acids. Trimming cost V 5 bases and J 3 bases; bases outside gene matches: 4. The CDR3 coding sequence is TGTGCCAGCAGTGAGGGGACAGACTACGAGCAGTACTTC. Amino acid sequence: CASSEGTDYEQYF.

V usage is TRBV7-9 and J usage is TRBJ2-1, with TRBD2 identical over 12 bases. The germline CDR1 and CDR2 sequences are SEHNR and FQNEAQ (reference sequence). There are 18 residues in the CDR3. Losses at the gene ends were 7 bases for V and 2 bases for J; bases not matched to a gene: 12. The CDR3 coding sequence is TGTGCCAGCAACCCCAACGAAGGACTAGCGGGAACCTACAATGAGCAGTTCTTC. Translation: CASNPNEGLAGTYNEQFF.

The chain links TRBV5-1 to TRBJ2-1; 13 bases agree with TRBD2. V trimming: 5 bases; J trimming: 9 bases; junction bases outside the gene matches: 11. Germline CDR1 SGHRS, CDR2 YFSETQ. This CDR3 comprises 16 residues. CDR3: CASRFQMGLAGPEQFF. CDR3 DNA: TGCGCCAGCAGGTTTCAGATGGGACTAGCGGGACCTGAGCAGTTCTTC.

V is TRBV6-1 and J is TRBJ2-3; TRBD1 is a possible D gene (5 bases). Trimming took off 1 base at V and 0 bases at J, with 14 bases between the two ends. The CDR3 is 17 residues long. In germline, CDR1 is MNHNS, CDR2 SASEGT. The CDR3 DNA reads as TGTGCCAGCAGTGAAGAGCAGGGCCCAACGAGCACAGATACGCAGTATTTT. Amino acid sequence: CASSEEQGPTSTDTQYF.

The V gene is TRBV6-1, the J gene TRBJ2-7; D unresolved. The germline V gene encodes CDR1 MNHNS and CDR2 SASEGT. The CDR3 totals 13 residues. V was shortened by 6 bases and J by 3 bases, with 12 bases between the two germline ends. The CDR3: CASSTGRLYEQYF. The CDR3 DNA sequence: TGTGCCAGCAGCACCGGACGGCTCTACGAGCAGTACTTC.

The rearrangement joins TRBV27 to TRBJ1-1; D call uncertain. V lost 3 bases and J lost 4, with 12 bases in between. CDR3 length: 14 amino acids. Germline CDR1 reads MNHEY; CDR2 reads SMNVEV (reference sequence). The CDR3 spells CASSFSLWGTEAFF. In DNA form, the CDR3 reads TGTGCCAGCAGTTTTTCCCTTTGGGGCACTGAAGCTTTCTTT.

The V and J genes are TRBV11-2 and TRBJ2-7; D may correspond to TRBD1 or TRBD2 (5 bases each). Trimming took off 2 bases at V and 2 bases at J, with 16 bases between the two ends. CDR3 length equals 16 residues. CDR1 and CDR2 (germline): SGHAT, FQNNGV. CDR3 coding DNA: TGTGCCAGCAGCTTACGGGGCACCAGGGTCACCTACGAGCAGTACTTC. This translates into CASSLRGTRVTYEQYF.

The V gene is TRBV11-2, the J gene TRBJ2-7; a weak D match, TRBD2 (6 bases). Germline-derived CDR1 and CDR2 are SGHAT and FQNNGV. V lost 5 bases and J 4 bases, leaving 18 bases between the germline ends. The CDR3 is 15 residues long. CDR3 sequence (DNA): TGTGCCAGCAGCGAAGGGCCCCAACGGGAGTACGAGCAGTACTTC. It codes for CASSEGPQREYEQYF.

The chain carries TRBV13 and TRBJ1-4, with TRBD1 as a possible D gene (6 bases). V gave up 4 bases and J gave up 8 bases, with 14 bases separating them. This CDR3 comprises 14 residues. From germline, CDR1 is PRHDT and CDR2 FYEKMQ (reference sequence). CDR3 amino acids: CASSSSGEIEKLFF. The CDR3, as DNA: TGTGCCAGCAGCTCATCAGGGGAAATAGAAAAACTGTTTTTT.

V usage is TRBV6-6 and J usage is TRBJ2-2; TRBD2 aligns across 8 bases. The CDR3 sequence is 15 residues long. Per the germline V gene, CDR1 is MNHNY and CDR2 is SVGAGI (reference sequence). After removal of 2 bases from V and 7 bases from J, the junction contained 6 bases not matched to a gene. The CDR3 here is CASSYAGGAFGELFF. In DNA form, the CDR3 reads TGTGCCAGCAGTTACGCCGGGGGGGCGTTCGGGGAGCTGTTTTTT.

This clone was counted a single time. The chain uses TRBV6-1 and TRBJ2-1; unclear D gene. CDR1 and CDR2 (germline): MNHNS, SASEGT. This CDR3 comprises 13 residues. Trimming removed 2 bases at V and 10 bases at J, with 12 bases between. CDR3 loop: CASSELEVSEQFF. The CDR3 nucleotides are TGTGCCAGCAGTGAATTGGAAGTTTCCGAGCAGTTCTTC.

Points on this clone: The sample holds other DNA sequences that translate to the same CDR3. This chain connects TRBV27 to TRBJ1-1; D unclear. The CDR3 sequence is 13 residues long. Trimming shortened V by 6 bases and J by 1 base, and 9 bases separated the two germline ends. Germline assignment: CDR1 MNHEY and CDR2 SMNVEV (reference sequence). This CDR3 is CASRVGANTEAFF. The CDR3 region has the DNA TGTGCCAGCAGAGTTGGAGCGAACACTGAAGCTTTCTTT.

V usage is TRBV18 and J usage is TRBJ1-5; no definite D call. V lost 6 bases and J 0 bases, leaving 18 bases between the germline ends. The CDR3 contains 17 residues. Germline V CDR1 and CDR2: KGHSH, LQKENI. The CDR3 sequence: CASSHTRTDISNQPQHF. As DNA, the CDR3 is TGTGCCAGCTCCCACACCCGGACCGATATTAGCAATCAGCCCCAGCATTTT.

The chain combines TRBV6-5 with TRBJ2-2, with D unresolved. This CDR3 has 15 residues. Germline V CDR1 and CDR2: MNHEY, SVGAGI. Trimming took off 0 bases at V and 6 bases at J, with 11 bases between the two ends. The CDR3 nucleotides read TGTGCCAGCAGTTACTCGGCCAGTAAGGCCGGGGAGCTGTTTTTT. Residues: CASSYSASKAGELFF.

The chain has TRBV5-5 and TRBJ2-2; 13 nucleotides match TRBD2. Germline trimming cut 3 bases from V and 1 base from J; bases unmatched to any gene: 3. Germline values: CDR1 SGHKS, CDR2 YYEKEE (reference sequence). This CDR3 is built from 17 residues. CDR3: CASSWGLAGLNTGELFF. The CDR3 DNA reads TGTGCCAGCAGCTGGGGACTAGCGGGACTGAACACCGGGGAGCTGTTTTTT.

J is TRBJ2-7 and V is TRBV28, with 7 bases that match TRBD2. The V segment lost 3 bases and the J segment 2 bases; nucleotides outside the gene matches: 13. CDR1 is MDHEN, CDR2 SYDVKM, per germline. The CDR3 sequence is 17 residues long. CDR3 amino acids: CASSFPTVASGAYEQYF. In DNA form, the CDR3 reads TGTGCCAGCAGTTTCCCTACTGTGGCTAGCGGAGCCTACGAGCAGTACTTC.

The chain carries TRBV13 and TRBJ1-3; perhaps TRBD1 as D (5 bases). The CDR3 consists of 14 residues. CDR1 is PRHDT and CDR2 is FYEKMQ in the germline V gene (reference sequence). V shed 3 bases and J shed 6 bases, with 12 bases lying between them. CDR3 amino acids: CASSLQGVANTIYF. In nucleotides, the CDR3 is TGTGCCAGCAGCTTGCAGGGTGTTGCAAACACCATATATTTT.

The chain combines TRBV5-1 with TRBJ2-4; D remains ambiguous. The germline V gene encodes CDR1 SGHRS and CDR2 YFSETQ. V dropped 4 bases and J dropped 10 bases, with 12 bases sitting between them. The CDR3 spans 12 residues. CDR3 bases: TGCGCCAGCAGCCCGCCGGACGGGATTCAGTACTTC. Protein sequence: CASSPPDGIQYF.

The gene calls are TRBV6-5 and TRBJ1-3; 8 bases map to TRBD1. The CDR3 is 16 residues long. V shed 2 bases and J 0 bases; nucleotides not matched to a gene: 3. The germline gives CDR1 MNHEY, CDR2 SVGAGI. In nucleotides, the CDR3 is TGTGCCAGCAGTTACAACACAGGGGGCTCTGGAAACACCATATATTTT. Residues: CASSYNTGGSGNTIYF.

CDR3 amino acids: CASSYSTVRELFF. For the CDR3, the DNA is TGTGCCAGCAGTTACTCTACAGTTAGGGAGCTGTTTTTT. V gene TRBV6-6 combines with J gene TRBJ2-2; D remains ambiguous. The CDR3 is 13 residues long. V was pared by 0 bases and J by 9 bases, with 8 bases between. Looked up from germline, CDR1 is MNHNY and CDR2 is SVGAGI (reference sequence).